The present T cell receptor (beta chain) was sequenced within a study of CD8 T cells in ankylosing spondylitis. TCRdb reprocessed the 5' RACE reads with MiXCR, giving one entry per CDR3 protein. This sample has around 340,000 distinct CDR3 sequences, with roughly 22% found just once. Study-wide results and limits: Matched ankylosing spondylitis synovial fluid reportedly showed significant enrichment of disease-linked clones. Past research had described some motif variants in reactive arthritis synovial fluid and blood.

This clonotype was seen more than once but under ten times. As yet, its antigen is unknown. The ends were cut back, 6 bases at V and 3 bases at J, with 18 bases in the middle. The germline gives CDR1 LNHNV, CDR2 YYDKDF (reference sequence). There are 15 residues in the CDR3. The sample consisted of blood, either unsorted or a sorted T cell fraction (not recorded which). J is TRBJ2-7 and V is TRBV15; tentative D call: TRBD1 (5 bases). The clonotype originates from a male donor with ankylosing spondylitis or in good health (not recorded which). The CDR3 reads CATRTSYGANYEQYF. Here the CDR3 DNA reads TGTGCCACCAGGACGTCGTATGGGGCGAACTACGAGCAGTACTTC.